One and the same sample provided the 23 T cell receptor beta chains below, sequenced in a study of T-cell reconstitution after alpha-beta-depleted transplantation in children. TCRbeta library preparation incorporated unique molecular identifiers. Each CDR3 protein is one row after TCRdb ran MiXCR on the PCR reads. The sample lists about 540,000 distinct CDR3 sequences, about 16% occurring once. Sequenced here: PBMCs from the stem cell graft donor, sampled from the stem cell graft. Source of these receptors: a human donor who donated a stem cell graft to a child with acute lymphoblastic leukemia.

The gene calls are TRBV14 and TRBJ1-1, with unresolved D. Looked up from germline, CDR1 is SGHDN and CDR2 is FVKESK. Deletions cut 4 bases from V and 1 base from J, with 10 bases between. This CDR3 has 14 amino acids. The CDR3 loop is CASSPGVSNTEAFF. CDR3 nucleotides: TGTGCCAGCAGCCCAGGAGTCTCGAACACTGAAGCTTTCTTT.

There are many counts of this clonotype. CDR3 in amino acids: CASSLAVPGLAGQETQYF. The CDR3 DNA sequence: TGTGCCAGCAGCTTAGCGGTGCCCGGACTAGCGGGACAAGAGACCCAGTACTTC. The chain uses TRBV7-7 and TRBJ2-5, with TRBD2 identical over 12 bases. This CDR3 region has 18 residues. After removal of 0 bases from V and 2 bases from J, the junction contained 7 bases not matched to a gene. From germline, CDR1 is SSHAT and CDR2 FNYEAQ (reference sequence).

V is TRBV11-1 and J is TRBJ2-2, with a possible D match to TRBD2 (6 bases). In germline, CDR1 is SGHAT, CDR2 FQDESV (reference sequence). The CDR3 totals 19 residues. V was trimmed by 6 bases and J by 4 bases, leaving 27 bases between them. In DNA form, the CDR3 reads TGTGCCAGCAGACTGCCATTGAGGAGGGCGGCTAGGTCCACCGGGGAGCTGTTTTTT. As protein: CASRLPLRRAARSTGELFF.

In its sample, this clonotype was seen a few times. V usage is TRBV29-1 and J usage is TRBJ1-5, with 7 bases fitting TRBD1. Unmatched junction bases numbered 13, after V lost 5 bases and J lost 6 bases. Germline values: CDR1 SQVTM, CDR2 ANQGSEA. This CDR3 is 15 amino acids long. The CDR3 DNA follows: TGCAGCGTTAAACTTGGGACAGTTGGAAGTCAGCCCCAGCATTTT. It is translated as CSVKLGTVGSQPQHF.

The J gene is TRBJ2-7, the V gene TRBV12-3 or TRBV12-4; TRBD1 or TRBD2 may be the D gene (5 bases each). With 4 bases removed from V and 0 bases from J, the gap between germline ends came to 7 bases. This CDR3 contains 13 residues. The CDR3 DNA is TGTGCCAGCAGTTGGGACGGCTCCTACGAGCAGTACTTC. Translated, it gives CASSWDGSYEQYF.

This clonotype turned up a few times. CDR3 loop: CASSPQWFPFSRDTEAFF. CDR3 in DNA: TGTGCCAGTAGCCCTCAATGGTTCCCTTTTTCCAGGGACACTGAAGCTTTCTTT. The rearrangement joins TRBV19 to TRBJ1-1; a weak D match, TRBD1 (5 bases). Trimming took off 6 bases at V and 3 bases at J, with 26 bases between the two ends. Germline V gene data show CDR1 as LNHDA and CDR2 as SQIVND (reference sequence). This CDR3 spans 18 amino acids.

The V gene is TRBV5-1, the J gene TRBJ2-1; TRBD1 aligns across 8 bases. CDR1 is SGHRS, CDR2 YFSETQ, per germline. The trim removed 4 bases at V and 8 bases at J, leaving 8 bases unmatched. The CDR3 covers 14 residues. The CDR3 here is CASSLGQGYDEQFF. The DNA for the CDR3 is TGCGCCAGCAGCCTAGGACAGGGTTACGATGAGCAGTTCTTC.

This clonotype was seen more than once but under ten times. This chain uses TRBV18 with TRBJ2-3; D unclear. Germline V CDR1 and CDR2: KGHSH, LQKENI. V dropped 0 bases and J dropped 6 bases, with 16 bases sitting between them. The CDR3 spans 16 residues. This CDR3 reads CASSPPQPGEADTQYF. The CDR3 bases are TGTGCCAGCTCACCACCCCAACCCGGCGAGGCGGATACGCAGTATTTT.

The chain has TRBV24-1 and TRBJ1-5, with D tentatively TRBD1 (6 bases). Germline V CDR1 and CDR2: KGHDR, SFDVKD. The V gene lost 9 bases and the J gene lost 0 bases, with 17 bases spanning the gap. The CDR3 is made up of 16 amino acids. The CDR3 region has the DNA TGTGCCACCGCCCCGGGGGGGCCTTATAGCAATCAGCCCCAGCATTTT. It translates to CATAPGGPYSNQPQHF.

In its sample, this clonotype was seen a few times. The chain carries TRBV9 and TRBJ2-7; 8 bases match TRBD2. This CDR3 comprises 14 residues. The germline CDR1 and CDR2 sequences are SGDLS and YYNGEE. The junction had 4 bases not matched to a gene; V was cut back by 2 bases and J by 3 bases. CDR3 amino acids: CASSVGREVYEQYF. The CDR3 region has the DNA TGTGCCAGCAGCGTGGGGCGGGAGGTCTACGAGCAGTACTTC. Complete variable domain (other parts from reference TRBV9 and TRBJ2-7): DSGVTQTPKHLITATGQRVTLRCSPRSGDLSVYWYQQSLDQGLQFLIQYYNGEERAKGNILERFSAQQFPDLHSELNLSSLELGDSALYFCASSVGREVYEQYFGPGTRLTVT.

This chain connects TRBV6-1 to TRBJ2-2; the match to TRBD2 covers 7 bases. This CDR3 comprises 15 residues. The V gene's germline CDR1 is MNHNS and CDR2 SASEGT. Trimming took 5 bases from V and 0 from J; bases not matched to a gene: 3. The CDR3 coding sequence is TGTGCCAGCAGTCGGACTAGGGCGAACACCGGGGAGCTGTTTTTT. It encodes CASSRTRANTGELFF.

This sequence joins TRBV18 and TRBJ2-7; TRBD1 agrees at 7 bases. The CDR3 length is 14 residues. V dropped 3 bases and J dropped 5; count of bases not matched to a gene: 7. CDR1 is KGHSH and CDR2 is LQKENI in the germline V gene. The CDR3 DNA follows: TGTGCCAGCTCACCTCGACAGGGCGTGGACGAGCAGTACTTC. This sequence encodes CASSPRQGVDEQYF.

This chain links TRBV7-9 with TRBJ2-7, with 8 nucleotides matching TRBD2. Germline assignment: CDR1 SEHNR and CDR2 FQNEAQ (reference sequence). The CDR3 loop spans 13 amino acids. V lost 5 bases and J lost 7; bases outside the gene matches: 7. The CDR3 spells CASSPSGGEEQYF. Written as DNA, the CDR3 is TGTGCCAGCAGCCCATCCGGGGGGGAGGAGCAGTACTTC. The variable domain in full, completed from reference TRBV7-9 and TRBJ2-7, reads DTGVSQNPRHKITKRGQNVTFRCDPISEHNRLYWYRQTLGQGPEFLTYFQNEAQLEKSRLLSDRFSAERPKGSFSTLEIQRTEQGDSAMYLCASSPSGGEEQYFGPGTRLTVT.

The chain uses TRBV4-1 and TRBJ2-1; 7 bases agree with TRBD2. Germline assignment: CDR1 MGHRA and CDR2 YSYEKL. Trimming took 7 bases from V and 5 from J; bases not matched to a gene: 11. CDR3 size: 15 residues. DNA for the CDR3: TGCGCCAGCACAACTAGCGCCGATCTCAACAATGAGCAGTTCTTC. It is translated as CASTTSADLNNEQFF.

This clonotype has more than one count but fewer than ten. The V and J genes are TRBV7-2 and TRBJ2-5; a possible D gene is TRBD2 (6 bases). Germline V CDR1 and CDR2: SGHTA, FQGNSA. The CDR3 runs to 16 residues. With 1 base removed from V and 2 bases from J, the gap between germline ends came to 14 bases. CDR3 sequence reads: CASSLGGDWVQETQYF. DNA of the CDR3: TGTGCCAGCAGCTTAGGAGGGGACTGGGTTCAAGAGACCCAGTACTTC.

In its sample, this clonotype was seen many times. V gene TRBV29-1 combines with J gene TRBJ2-2; no definite D call. V lost 1 base, J lost 6 bases, and 0 bases lay in between. The CDR3 sequence is 10 residues long. Per the germline V gene, CDR1 is SQVTM and CDR2 is ANQGSEA. The CDR3: CSVEAGELFF. The CDR3 DNA is TGCAGCGTTGAAGCCGGGGAGCTGTTTTTT.

This clonotype was found a few times. CDR3 bases: TGCGCCAGCAGCTTGTTAGGACAGGGGGCAGGCAATGAGCAGTTCTTC. Protein product: CASSLLGQGAGNEQFF. The chain couples TRBV5-1 to TRBJ2-1; 11 bases match TRBD1. From germline, CDR1 is SGHRS and CDR2 YFSETQ. The ends lost 1 base at V and 6 bases at J; junction bases unmatched: 6. This CDR3 is 16 amino acids long.

V usage is TRBV29-1 and J usage is TRBJ2-7; 7 bases line up with TRBD1. Germline V gene sequence: CDR1 SQVTM, CDR2 ANQGSEA. This CDR3 comprises 17 residues. V was pared by 0 bases and J by 2 bases, with 13 bases of the junction left unmatched. The DNA for the CDR3 is TGCAGCGTTGAAGATGGTGGAGTGGGACAGATAGCCTACGAGCAGTACTTC. Amino acid sequence: CSVEDGGVGQIAYEQYF.

The chain combines TRBV7-9 with TRBJ1-2; a possible D gene is TRBD1 (6 bases). Between the trimmed V and J ends, which lost 5 bases and 8 bases, there was a span of 12 bases. The CDR3 length is 12 residues. CDR1 and CDR2 from the germline V gene are SEHNR and FQNEAQ (reference sequence). The CDR3 region is CASSRDTSGYTF. The CDR3 coding sequence is TGTGCCAGCAGCCGGGACACCTCGGGCTACACCTTC. Together with reference TRBV7-9 and TRBJ1-2, the CDR3 gives the full variable domain: DTGVSQNPRHKITKRGQNVTFRCDPISEHNRLYWYRQTLGQGPEFLTYFQNEAQLEKSRLLSDRFSAERPKGSFSTLEIQRTEQGDSAMYLCASSRDTSGYTFGSGTRLTVV.

DNA of the CDR3: TGTGCCAGCAGCTTAGGATGGAGGGGAGCCGCTTATGGCTACACCTTC. Translated, it gives CASSLGWRGAAYGYTF. J is TRBJ1-2 and V is TRBV11-2; possibly TRBD1 for D (5 bases). Trimming shortened V by 1 base and J by 5 bases, and 17 bases separated the two germline ends. This CDR3 contains 16 residues. Germline CDR1 is SGHAT and CDR2 is FQNNGV.

The chain links TRBV3-1 to TRBJ2-1; either TRBD1 or TRBD2 may fit D (5 bases each). V gave up 5 bases and J gave up 7 bases, with 12 bases separating them. Germline CDR1 LGHDT, CDR2 YNNKEL (reference sequence). The CDR3 runs to 13 residues. In DNA form, the CDR3 reads TGTGCCAGCAGCTCCATAGGGGAGAATGAGCAGTTCTTC. Protein sequence: CASSSIGENEQFF.

The gene calls are TRBV7-3 and TRBJ1-1; no definite D call. Germline V gene sequence: CDR1 SGHTA, CDR2 FQGTGA. The CDR3 consists of 15 residues. Trimming removed 0 bases from V and 1 base from J, with 9 bases in between. In DNA, the CDR3 is TGTGCCAGCAGCTTAACCCCCCCAGGGAACACTGAAGCTTTCTTT. Translated, it gives CASSLTPPGNTEAFF.

This rearrangement joins TRBV7-9 to TRBJ2-2; 7 bases map to TRBD1. V was clipped by 6 bases and J by 2 bases; unmatched bases: 6. CDR3 length equals 15 residues. The germline CDR1 and CDR2 sequences are SEHNR and FQNEAQ (reference sequence). The chain's CDR3 is CASRPRQGNTGELFF. CDR3 bases: TGTGCCAGCAGACCCCGACAGGGCAACACCGGGGAGCTGTTTTTT.